The clone carrying this T cell receptor beta chain occurred a few times. This specimen belongs to a study of blood T cells in healthy people across ages. Primers used in a second PCR of roughly 7 to 12 cycles were a sample-barcoded 5' primer and a J-beta primer mix. One entry per CDR3 protein, called by TCRdb with MiXCR from the 5' RACE reads. The table includes hundreds of thousands of distinct CDR3 sequences, less than 25% detected once. Per germline, CDR1 SQVTM and CDR2 ANQGSEA. The CDR3 sequence is 15 residues long. The ends were cut back, 0 bases at V and 0 bases at J, with 9 bases in the middle. This sample was also put to use in a study of T cells of mothers and their children.

The chain has TRBV29-1 and TRBJ2-1; D remains unclear. This TCR derives from a boy aged 10-17 years in good health. The sequenced material came from blood. In DNA form, the CDR3 reads TGCAGCGTTGAAGATCTTGGGGTCTCCTACAATGAGCAGTTCTTC. Its protein product is CSVEDLGVSYNEQFF.